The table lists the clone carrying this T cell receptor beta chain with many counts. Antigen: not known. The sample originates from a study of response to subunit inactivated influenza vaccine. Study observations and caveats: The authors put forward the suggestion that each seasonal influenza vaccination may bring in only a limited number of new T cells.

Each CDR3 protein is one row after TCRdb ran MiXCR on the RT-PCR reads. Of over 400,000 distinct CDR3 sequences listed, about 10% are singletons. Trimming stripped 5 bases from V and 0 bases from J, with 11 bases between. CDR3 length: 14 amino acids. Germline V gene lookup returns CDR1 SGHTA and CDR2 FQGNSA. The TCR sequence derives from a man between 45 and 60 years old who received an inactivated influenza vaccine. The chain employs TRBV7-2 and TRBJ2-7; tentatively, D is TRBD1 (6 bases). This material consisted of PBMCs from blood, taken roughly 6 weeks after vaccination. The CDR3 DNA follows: TGTGCCAGCAGCCACAGGGCAAGCTCCTACGAGCAGTACTTC. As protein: CASSHRASSYEQYF.